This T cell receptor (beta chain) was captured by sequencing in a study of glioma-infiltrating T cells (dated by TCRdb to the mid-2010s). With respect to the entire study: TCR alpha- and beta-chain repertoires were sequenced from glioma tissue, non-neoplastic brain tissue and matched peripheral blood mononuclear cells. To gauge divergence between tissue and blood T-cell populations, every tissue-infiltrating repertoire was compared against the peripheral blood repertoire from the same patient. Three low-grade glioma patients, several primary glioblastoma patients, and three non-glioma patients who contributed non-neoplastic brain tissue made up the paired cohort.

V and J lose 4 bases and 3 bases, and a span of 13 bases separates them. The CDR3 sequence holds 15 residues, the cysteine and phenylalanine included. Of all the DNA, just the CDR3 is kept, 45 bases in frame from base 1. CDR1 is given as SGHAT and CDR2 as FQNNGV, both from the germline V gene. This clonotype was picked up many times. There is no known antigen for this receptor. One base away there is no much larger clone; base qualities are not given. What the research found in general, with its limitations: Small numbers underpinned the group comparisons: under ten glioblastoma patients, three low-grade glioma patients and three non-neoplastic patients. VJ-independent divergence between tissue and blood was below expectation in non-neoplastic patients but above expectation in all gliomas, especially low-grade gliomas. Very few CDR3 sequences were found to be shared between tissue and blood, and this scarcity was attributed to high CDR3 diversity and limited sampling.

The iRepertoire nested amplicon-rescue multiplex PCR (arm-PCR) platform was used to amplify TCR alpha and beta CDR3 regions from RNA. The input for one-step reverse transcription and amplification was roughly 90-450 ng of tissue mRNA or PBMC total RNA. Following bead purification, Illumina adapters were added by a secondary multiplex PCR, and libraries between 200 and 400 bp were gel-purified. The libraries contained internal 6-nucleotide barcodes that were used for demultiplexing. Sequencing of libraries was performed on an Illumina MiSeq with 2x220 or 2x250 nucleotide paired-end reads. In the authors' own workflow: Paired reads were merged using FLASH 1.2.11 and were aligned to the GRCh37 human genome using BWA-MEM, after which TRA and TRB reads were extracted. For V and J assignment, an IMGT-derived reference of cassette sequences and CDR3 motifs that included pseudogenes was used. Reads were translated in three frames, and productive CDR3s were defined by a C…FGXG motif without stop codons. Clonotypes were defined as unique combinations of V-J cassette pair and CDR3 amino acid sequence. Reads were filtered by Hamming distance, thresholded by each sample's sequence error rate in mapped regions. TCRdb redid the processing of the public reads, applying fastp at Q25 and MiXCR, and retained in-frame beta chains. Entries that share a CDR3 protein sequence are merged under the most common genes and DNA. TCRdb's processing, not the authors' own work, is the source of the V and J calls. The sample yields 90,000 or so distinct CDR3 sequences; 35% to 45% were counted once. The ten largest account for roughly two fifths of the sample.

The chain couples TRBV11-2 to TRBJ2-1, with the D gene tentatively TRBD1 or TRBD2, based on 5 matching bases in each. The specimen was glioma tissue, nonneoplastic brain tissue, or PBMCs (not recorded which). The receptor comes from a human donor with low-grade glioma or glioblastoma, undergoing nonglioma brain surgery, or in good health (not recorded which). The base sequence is TGTGCCAGCAGCTCCTCCGGGACCATCTACAATGAGCAGTTCTTC. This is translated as CASSSSGTIYNEQFF.